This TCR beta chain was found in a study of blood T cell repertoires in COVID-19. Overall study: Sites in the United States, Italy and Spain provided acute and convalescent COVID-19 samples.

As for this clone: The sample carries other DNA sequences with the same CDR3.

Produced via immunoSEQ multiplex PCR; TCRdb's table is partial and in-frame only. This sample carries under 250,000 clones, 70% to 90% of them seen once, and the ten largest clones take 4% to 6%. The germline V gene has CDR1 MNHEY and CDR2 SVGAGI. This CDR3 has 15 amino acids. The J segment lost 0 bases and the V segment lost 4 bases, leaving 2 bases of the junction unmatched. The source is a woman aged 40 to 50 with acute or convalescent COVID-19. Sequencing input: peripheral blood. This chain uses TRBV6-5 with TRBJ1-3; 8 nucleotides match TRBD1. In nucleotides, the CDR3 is TGTGCCAGCAGTTGGACAGGGTCCTCTGGAAACACCATATATTTT. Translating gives CASSWTGSSGNTIYF.